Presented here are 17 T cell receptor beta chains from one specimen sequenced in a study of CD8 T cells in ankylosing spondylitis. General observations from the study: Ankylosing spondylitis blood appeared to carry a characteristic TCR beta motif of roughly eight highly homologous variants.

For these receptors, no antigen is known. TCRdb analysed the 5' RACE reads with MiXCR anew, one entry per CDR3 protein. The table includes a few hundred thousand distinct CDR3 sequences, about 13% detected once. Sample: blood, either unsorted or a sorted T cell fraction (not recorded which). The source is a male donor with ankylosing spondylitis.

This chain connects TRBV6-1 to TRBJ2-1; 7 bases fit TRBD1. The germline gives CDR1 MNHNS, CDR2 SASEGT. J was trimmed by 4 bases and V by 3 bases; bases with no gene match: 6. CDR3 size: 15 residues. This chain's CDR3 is CASSDQGVGYNEQFF. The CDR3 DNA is TGTGCCAGCAGTGATCAGGGGGTAGGGTACAATGAGCAGTTCTTC.

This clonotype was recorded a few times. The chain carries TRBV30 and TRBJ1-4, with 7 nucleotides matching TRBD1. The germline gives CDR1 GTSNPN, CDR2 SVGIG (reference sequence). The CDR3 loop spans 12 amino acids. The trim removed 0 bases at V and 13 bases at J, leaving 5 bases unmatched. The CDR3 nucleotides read TGTGCCTGGAGTGTTACGCGACAGGGACTGTTTTTT. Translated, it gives CAWSVTRQGLFF.

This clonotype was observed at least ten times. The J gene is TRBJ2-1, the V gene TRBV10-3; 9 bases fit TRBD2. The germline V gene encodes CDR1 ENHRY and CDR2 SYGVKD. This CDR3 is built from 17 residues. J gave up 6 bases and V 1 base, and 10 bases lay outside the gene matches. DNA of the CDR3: TGTGCCATCAGTGAGTACCACACAGCGGGAGGCTCCAATGAGCAGTTCTTC. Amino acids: CAISEYHTAGGSNEQFF.

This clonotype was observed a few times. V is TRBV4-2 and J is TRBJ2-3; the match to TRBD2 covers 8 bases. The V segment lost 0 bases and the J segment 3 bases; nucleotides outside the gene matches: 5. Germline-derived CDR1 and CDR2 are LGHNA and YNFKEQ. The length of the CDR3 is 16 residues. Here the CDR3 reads CASSQDIGTSTDTQYF. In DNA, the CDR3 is TGTGCCAGCAGCCAAGATATAGGGACTAGTACAGATACGCAGTATTTT.

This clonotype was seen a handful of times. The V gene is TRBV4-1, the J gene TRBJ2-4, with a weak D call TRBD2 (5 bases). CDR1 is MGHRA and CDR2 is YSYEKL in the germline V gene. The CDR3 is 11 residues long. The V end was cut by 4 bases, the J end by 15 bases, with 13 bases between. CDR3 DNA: TGCGCCAGCAGCCTCGGACGGAGGATGTACTTC. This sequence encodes CASSLGRRMYF.

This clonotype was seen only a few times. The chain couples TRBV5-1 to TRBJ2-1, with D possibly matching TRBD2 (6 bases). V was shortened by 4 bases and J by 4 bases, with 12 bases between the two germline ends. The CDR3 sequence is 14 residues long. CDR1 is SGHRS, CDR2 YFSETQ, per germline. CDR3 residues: CASSQGLNYNEQFF. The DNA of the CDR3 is TGCGCCAGCAGCCAGGGACTTAATTACAATGAGCAGTTCTTC.

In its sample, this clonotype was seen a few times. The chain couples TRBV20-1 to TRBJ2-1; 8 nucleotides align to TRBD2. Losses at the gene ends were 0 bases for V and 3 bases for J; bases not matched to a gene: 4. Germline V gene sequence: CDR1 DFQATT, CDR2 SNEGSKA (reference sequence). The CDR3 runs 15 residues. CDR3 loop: CSAREGREGYNEQFF. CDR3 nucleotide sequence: TGCAGTGCTAGAGAGGGACGGGAGGGCTACAATGAGCAGTTCTTC.

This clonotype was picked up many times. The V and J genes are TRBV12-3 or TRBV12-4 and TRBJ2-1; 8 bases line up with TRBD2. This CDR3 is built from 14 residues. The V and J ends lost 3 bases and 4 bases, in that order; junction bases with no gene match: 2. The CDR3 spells CASSLTSVYNEQFF. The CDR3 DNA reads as TGTGCCAGCAGTTTGACTAGCGTTTACAATGAGCAGTTCTTC.

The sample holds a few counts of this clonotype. The CDR3 is CASSLTGTGFLAAYEQYF. CDR3 DNA: TGTGCCAGCAGCTTAACCGGGACAGGATTTCTAGCGGCCTACGAGCAGTACTTC. The rearrangement links TRBV5-6 to TRBJ2-7; D is perhaps TRBD1 (8 bases). CDR1 and CDR2 (germline): SGHDT, YYEEEE. The CDR3 has 18 amino acids. V gave up 2 bases and J gave up 2 bases, with 23 bases separating them.

The CDR3 nucleotides are TGCGCCAGCAGGATACTGGCAGGGTTGCATGAGCAGTTCTTC. It codes for CASRILAGLHEQFF. The rearrangement links TRBV5-1 to TRBJ2-1, with a weak D call TRBD1 (5 bases). Germline CDR1 SGHRS, CDR2 YFSETQ. V shed 5 bases and J shed 8 bases, with 17 bases lying between them. The CDR3 length is 14 residues.

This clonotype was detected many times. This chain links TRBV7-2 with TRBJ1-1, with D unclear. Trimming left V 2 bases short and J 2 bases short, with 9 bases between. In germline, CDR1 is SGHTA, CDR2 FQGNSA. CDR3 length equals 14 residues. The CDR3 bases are TGTGCCAGCAGCTTAACTCGGACCAACACTGAAGCTTTCTTT. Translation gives CASSLTRTNTEAFF.

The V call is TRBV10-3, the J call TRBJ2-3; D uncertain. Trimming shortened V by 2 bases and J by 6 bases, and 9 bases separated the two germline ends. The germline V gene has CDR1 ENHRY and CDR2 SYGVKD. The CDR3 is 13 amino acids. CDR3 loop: CAISEIGGDTQYF. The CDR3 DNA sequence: TGTGCCATCAGTGAGATTGGTGGGGATACGCAGTATTTT.

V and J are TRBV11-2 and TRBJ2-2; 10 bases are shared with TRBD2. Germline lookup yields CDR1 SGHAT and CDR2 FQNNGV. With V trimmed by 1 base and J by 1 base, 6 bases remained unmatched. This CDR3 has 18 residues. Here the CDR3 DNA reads TGTGCCAGCAGCTTAGTTTCGGTAGCGGGAGGGAACACCGGGGAGCTGTTTTTT. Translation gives CASSLVSVAGGNTGELFF.

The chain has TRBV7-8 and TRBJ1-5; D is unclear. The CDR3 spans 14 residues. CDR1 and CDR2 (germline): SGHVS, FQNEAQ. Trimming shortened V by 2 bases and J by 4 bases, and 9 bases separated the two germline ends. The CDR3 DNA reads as TGTGCCAGCAGCTTACAGGCTCTGAATCAGCCCCAGCATTTT. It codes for CASSLQALNQPQHF.

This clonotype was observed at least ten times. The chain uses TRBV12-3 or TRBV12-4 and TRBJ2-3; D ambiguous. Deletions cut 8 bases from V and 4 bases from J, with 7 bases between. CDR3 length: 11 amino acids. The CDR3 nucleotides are TGTGCCAGCCGATGGGCAGATACGCAGTATTTT. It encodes CASRWADTQYF.

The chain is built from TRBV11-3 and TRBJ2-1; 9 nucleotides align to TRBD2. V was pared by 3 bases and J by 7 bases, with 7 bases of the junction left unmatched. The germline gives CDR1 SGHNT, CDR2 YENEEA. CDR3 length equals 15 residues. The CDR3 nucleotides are TGTGCCAGCAGCTTGGTAGCGGGAGTGCTTAATGAGCAGTTCTTC. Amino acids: CASSLVAGVLNEQFF.

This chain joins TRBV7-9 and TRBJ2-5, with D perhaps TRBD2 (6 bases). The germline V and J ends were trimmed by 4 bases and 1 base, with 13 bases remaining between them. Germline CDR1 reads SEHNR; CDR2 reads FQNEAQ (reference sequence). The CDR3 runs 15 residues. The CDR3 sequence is CASSSGVAAQETQYF. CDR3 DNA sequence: TGTGCCAGCAGCTCCGGGGTAGCGGCCCAAGAGACCCAGTACTTC.